Given below is one TCR beta chain in context. This clone was seen a handful of times. The target of this receptor is not known. Per-nucleotide qualities are absent, and no much larger clonotype sits a single base away. V is pruned by 3 bases and J by 5 bases, leaving 4 bases of the junction without a gene match. Looking up the germline V gene yields CDR1 SGHRS and CDR2 YFSETQ. The CDR3 numbers 14 residues from cysteine through phenylalanine. Here the CDR3 DNA is all that survives: 42 bases in frame from base 1. Libraries were made using the immunoSEQ multiplex PCR assay. The source is immuneACCESS, and TCRdb retained only in-frame sequences with V and J called. Part of the clones is not carried over; for the studies checked, unresolved V genes explain less than half of this, and the remainder is unexplained. This sample has approximately 12,000 clones in its table, and 90% of those were observed once. The ten largest clones take up 2.5% to 3% of the sample.

This specimen comes from a study of chemoradiotherapy in HPV16-positive cancers (dated by TCRdb to between 2020 and 2023). In the study overall: Candidate HPV-specific T-cell clones and common TCR motifs were defined through functional T-cell assays on cells from a couple of HPV16-positive patients. The study set out to ask whether T-cell immunity against the HPV oncoproteins E6 and E7 changes over the course of chemoradiotherapy and whether that immunity affects survival. Next, the candidate HPV-specific TCRs and motifs were followed in TCR repertoires from 80 to 90 patients with HPV-related cancers. Results the study describes overall, beyond this receptor: Only a couple of HPV16-positive patients were used to derive the functional definition of HPV-specific T cells, and the survival association was reported for HPV16-positive patients. Expansion of candidate HPV-specific clones and E7-related TCR motifs was observed in the tumor microenvironment during treatment, whereas no such expansion was observed for non-HPV-specific T cells. In HPV16-positive patients, expansion of HPV-responsive T cells during chemoradiotherapy was found to be associated with improved recurrence-free survival.

Because repertoires were sampled repeatedly during chemoradiotherapy, clonal expansion in the tumor microenvironment could be followed. The receptor was isolated from a human donor with HPV-associated anogenital cancer. The sequence links TRBV5-1 to TRBJ2-7, with 11 central nucleotides matching TRBD1. Sampling took place from a patient who underwent chemoradiotherapy. The CDR3 protein: CASSWTGGSHEQYF. The DNA sequence is given as TGCGCCAGCAGCTGGACAGGGGGCTCTCACGAGCAGTACTTC. The CDR3 plus the reference TRBV5-1 and TRBJ2-7 genes for the other parts give the full variable domain: KAGVTQTPRYLIKTRGQQVTLSCSPISGHRSVSWYQQTPGQGLQFLFEYFSETQRNKGNFPGRFSGRQFSNSRSEMNVSTLELGDSALYLCASSWTGGSHEQYFGPGTRLTVT.